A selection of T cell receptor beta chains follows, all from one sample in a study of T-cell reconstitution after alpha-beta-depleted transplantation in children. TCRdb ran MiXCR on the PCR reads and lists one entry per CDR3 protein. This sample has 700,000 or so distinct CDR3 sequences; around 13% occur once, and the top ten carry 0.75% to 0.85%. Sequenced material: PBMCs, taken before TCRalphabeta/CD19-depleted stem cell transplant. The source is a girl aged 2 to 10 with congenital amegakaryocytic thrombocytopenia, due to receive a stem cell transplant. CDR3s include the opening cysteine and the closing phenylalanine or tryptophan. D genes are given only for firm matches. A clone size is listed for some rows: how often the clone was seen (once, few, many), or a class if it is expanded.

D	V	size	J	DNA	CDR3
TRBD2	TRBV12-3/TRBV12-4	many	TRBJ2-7	TGTGCCAGCAGCCTCCTAGCGGGAGGAGTCCTAGGCTACGAGCAGTACTTC	CASSLLAGGVLGYEQYF
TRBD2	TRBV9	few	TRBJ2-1	TGTGCCAGCAGCGTAGCTAGCGGGGTCTACAATGAGCAGTTCTTC	CASSVASGVYNEQFF
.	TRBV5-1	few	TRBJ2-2	TGCGCCAGCTTTGAGTTTGAGGCTGCCGGGGAGCTGTTTTTT	CASFEFEAAGELFF
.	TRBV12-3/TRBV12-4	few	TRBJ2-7	TGTGCCAGCAGTTTGGGGGGGGCAGTTAGCTCCTACGAGCAGTACTTC	CASSLGGAVSSYEQYF
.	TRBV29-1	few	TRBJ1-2	TGCAGCGTTGACGGCCGGGAGCAAGACTATGGCTACACCTTC	CSVDGREQDYGYTF
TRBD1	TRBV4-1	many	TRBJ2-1	TGCGCCAGCAGCCAGACAGGGGATGAGCAGTTCTTC	CASSQTGDEQFF
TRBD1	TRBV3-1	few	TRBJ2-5	TGTGCCAGCAGCCCCCGGACAGGGGTAAAGACCCAGTACTTC	CASSPRTGVKTQYF
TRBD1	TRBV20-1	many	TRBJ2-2	TGCAGTGCTCCTAATCGACAGGGGAACACCGGGGAGCTGTTTTTT	CSAPNRQGNTGELFF
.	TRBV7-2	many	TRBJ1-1	TGTGCCAGCAGCTCATCAGGGTTGGCCACTGAAGCTTTCTTT	CASSSSGLATEAFF
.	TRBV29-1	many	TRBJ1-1	TGCAGCGCGTCCCGGGACGGGAACACTGAAGCTTTCTTT	CSASRDGNTEAFF
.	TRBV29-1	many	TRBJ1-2	TGCAGCGTTGAAGATCCTATGGGGCAGGGCGGTAGCTACACCTTC	CSVEDPMGQGGSYTF
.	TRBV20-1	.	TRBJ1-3	TGCAGTGCTCCCTTTCCCCCTGGAAACACCATATATTTT	CSAPFPPGNTIYF
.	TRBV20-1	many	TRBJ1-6	TGCGGCGGAGGGGGGGCGCCTAATTCACCCCTCCACTTT	CGGGGAPNSPLHF
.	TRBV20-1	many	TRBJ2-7	TGCAGTGCCCCTTCGGGGGCGTACTCCGAGCAGTACTTC	CSAPSGAYSEQYF
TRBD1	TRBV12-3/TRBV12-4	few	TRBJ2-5	TGTGCCAGCAGCCTACAGGGGAAAGAAGAGACCCAGTACTTC	CASSLQGKEETQYF
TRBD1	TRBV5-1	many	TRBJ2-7	TGCGCCAGCAGCTTAGAGACAGGGGCAACGGGGTACGAGCAGTACTTC	CASSLETGATGYEQYF
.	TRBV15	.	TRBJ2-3	TGTGCCACCAAGGTAACGACCCTCGGAGATACGCAGTATTTT	CATKVTTLGDTQYF
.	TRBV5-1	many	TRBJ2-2	TGCGCCAGCAGCCGCCAGACAGGGAACACCGGGGAGCTGTTTTTT	CASSRQTGNTGELFF
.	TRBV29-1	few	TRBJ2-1	TGCAGCGTTCCCCATCTTTCGGACTACAATGAGCAGTTCTTC	CSVPHLSDYNEQFF
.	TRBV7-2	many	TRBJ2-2	TGTGCCAGCAGCCCCCGGGGCCGGGAGCTGTTTTTT	CASSPRGRELFF
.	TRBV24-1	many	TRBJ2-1	TGTGCCACCAGTCCCGGGGGACTCGACTACAATGAGCAGTTCTTC	CATSPGGLDYNEQFF
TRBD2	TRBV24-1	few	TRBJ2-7	TGTGCCACCAGTGATACTAGCGCCTACGAGCAGTACTTC	CATSDTSAYEQYF
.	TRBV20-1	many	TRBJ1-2	TGCAGTGCTAGGCCGACAGTGAACTATGGCTACACCTTC	CSARPTVNYGYTF
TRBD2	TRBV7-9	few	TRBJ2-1	TGTGCCAGCGGCTCTCTGGCGGGAGGGGACAATGAGCAGTTCTTC	CASGSLAGGDNEQFF
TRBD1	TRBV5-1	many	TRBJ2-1	TGCGCCAGCAGCTTCTACCGGGACAGGGCGAACAATGAGCAGTTCTTC	CASSFYRDRANNEQFF
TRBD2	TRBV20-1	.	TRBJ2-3	TGCAGTGCTGCGGGGGGGGGCTCGTTGGCAGATACGCAGTATTTT	CSAAGGGSLADTQYF
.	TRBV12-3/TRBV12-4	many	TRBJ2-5	TGTGCCAGCAGTCCCTTGGTCCTGGAGGAGACCCAGTACTTC	CASSPLVLEETQYF
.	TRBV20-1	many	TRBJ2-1	TGCAGTGCTCAACCGGGACTTTCCTACAATGAGCAGTTCTTC	CSAQPGLSYNEQFF
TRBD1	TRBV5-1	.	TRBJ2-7	TGCGCCAGCAGTTCTGGCGACAGGGGCACCTACGAGCAGTACTTC	CASSSGDRGTYEQYF
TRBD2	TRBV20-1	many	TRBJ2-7	TGCAGTGCTGGAACTGGGAGGGCCGTCTCCTACGAGCAGTACTTC	CSAGTGRAVSYEQYF
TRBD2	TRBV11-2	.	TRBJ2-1	TGTGCCAGCAGCACGATCCCCAGCGGGGGTTTTAATGAGCAGTTCTTC	CASSTIPSGGFNEQFF
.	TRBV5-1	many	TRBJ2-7	TGCGCCAGCAGCGGTTCCTGGACCGACGACTTTGGTGAGCAGTACTTC	CASSGSWTDDFGEQYF
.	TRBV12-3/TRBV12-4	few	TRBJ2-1	TGTGCCAGCAGTCTCGCGGACTCGGCGGGCGATGAGCAGTTCTTC	CASSLADSAGDEQFF
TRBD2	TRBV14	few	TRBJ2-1	TGTGCCAGCAGCCCCCGAAAAGGGACTAGCTTTGACAATGAGCAGTTCTTC	CASSPRKGTSFDNEQFF
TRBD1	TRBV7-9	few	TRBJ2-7	TGTGCCAGCAGCTTATTAGGAGACAGGGGCACCTACGAGCAGTACTTC	CASSLLGDRGTYEQYF
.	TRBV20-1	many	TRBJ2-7	TGCAGTGCTCTACATGGTCCCTACGAGCAGTACTTC	CSALHGPYEQYF
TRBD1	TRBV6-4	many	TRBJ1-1	TGTGCCAGCAGTCTTTTCGGGACAGCTGAGACTGAAGCTTTCTTT	CASSLFGTAETEAFF
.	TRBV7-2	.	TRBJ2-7	TGTGCCAGCAGCTCCCCTTTAGGGTACGAGCAGTGCTTC	CASSSPLGYEQCF
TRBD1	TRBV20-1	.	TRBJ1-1	TGCAGTGCTAGGGGGACAGGGGGTGACCCGAGAACTGAAGCTTTCTTT	CSARGTGGDPRTEAFF
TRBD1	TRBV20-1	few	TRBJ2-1	TGCAGTGCTAGAGATCAGGGGGCGGGGAATGAGCAGTTCTTC	CSARDQGAGNEQFF
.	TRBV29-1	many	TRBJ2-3	TGCAGCGTTGAATTTACGGACAGCTCTAGGGGCACAGATACGCAGTATTTT	CSVEFTDSSRGTDTQYF
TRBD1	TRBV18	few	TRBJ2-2	TGTGCCAGCTCATCGCCTGCCGGGACAGGGCTAACCGGGGAGCTGTTTTTT	CASSSPAGTGLTGELFF
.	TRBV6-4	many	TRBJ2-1	TGTGCCAGCAGTGAGGAGGTAGGAGAGCAGTTCTTC	CASSEEVGEQFF
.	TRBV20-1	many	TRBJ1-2	TGCAGTGCAAGAAGTGTCTTGGGTGTGTACACCTTC	CSARSVLGVYTF
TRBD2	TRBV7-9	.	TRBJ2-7	TGTGCCAGCAGCTCCAGCGGGAGTTTTTCCGAGCAGTACTTC	CASSSSGSFSEQYF
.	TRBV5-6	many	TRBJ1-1	TGTGCCAGCAGCTTGTTCTCTCGGGTGAACACTGAAGCTTTCTTT	CASSLFSRVNTEAFF
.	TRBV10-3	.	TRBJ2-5	TGTGCCATCAGTGAGTCGTATCTACAGGACCACCAAGAGACCCAGTACTTC	CAISESYLQDHQETQYF
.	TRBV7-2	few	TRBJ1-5	TGTGCCAGCAGCTTAAAGGGGGGAGGTAATCAGCCCCAGCATTTT	CASSLKGGGNQPQHF
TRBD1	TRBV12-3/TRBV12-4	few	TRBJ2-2	TGTGCCAGCAGTCCACCGGGACAGGGGGTCACCGGGGAGCTGTTTTTT	CASSPPGQGVTGELFF
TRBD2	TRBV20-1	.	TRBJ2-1	TGCAGTGCTAGTGAGCGGGAGCTATATAATGAGCAGTTCTTC	CSASERELYNEQFF
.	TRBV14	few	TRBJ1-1	TGTGCCAGCAGCCAAGATAGGGGGTATTGGGGAAACACTGAAGCTTTCTTT	CASSQDRGYWGNTEAFF
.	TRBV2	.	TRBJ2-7	TGTGCCGCCCAACTAACTAGGAGCTACGAGCAGTACTTC	CAAQLTRSYEQYF
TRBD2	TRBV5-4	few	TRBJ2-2	TGTGCCAGCAGCGCCGGACTAGCGGTGCCTTCGAACACCGGGGAGCTGTTTTTT	CASSAGLAVPSNTGELFF
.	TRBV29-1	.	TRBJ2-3	TGCAGCGTTGTCTCAGATACGCAGTATTTT	CSVVSDTQYF
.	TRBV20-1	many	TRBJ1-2	TGCAGTGCTAGAGATCTCGGGGCCGTCTATGGCTACACCTTC	CSARDLGAVYGYTF
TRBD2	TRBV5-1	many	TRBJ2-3	TGCGCCAGCAGCCGCGGGGGTTACGACACAGATACGCAGTATTTT	CASSRGGYDTDTQYF
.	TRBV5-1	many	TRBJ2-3	TGCGCCAGCGGTGAGACAGGGACTAGCACAGATACGCAGTATTTT	CASGETGTSTDTQYF
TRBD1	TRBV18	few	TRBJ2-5	TGTGCCAGCTCACTTGAGACAGGGACGCAAGAGACCCAGTACTTC	CASSLETGTQETQYF
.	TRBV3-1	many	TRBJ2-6	TGTGCCAGCAGCCAAGGGGAAATAGCTGGGGCCAACGTCCTGACTTTC	CASSQGEIAGANVLTF